This T cell receptor beta chain was profiled in a study of low-dose radiotherapy and immunotherapy resistance in tumors. Whole-study context: Cohort 1 got 0.5 Gy per fraction every 2 weeks, 6.5 Gy in total. Intravenous ipilimumab 1 mg/kg every six weeks was given with nivolumab 240 mg every two weeks.

J gave up 4 bases and V 4 bases, and 3 bases lay outside the gene matches. The germline V gene encodes CDR1 LNHDA and CDR2 SQIVND (reference sequence). This CDR3 has 15 amino acids. TRAV- and TRBV-specific primers, spanning alpha and beta chains, primed first-strand cDNA. Amplification of TCRs used a constant-region primer and V-primer adapter for roughly 21 PCR cycles. TCRdb re-derived calls from the reads in MiXCR, one entry per CDR3 protein. The data show more than 45,000 distinct CDR3 sequences, with roughly 24% seen just once and just over 5.5% held by the top ten. This clonotype has ten or more counts. Regarding time point: before trial treatment. Administered to the donors were nivolumab, ipilimumab, aspirin, low-dose cyclophosphamide and low-dose radiotherapy.

This sequence joins TRBV19 and TRBJ2-2; TRBD2 aligns across 10 bases. The source is a male donor with prostate cancer. Specimen: PBMCs, collected before treatment. The CDR3 is CASSTRTSGTGELFF. The CDR3 DNA follows: TGTGCCAGTAGTACTCGGACTAGCGGCACCGGGGAGCTGTTTTTT.